This T cell receptor (beta chain) was sequenced during a study of blood T cell repertoires in COVID-19 (dated by TCRdb to 2018 to 2021). A note on the overall study: The collaborator samples originated in the United States, Italy and Spain and spanned the acute and convalescent phases of COVID-19. Deeply sampled blood TCRbeta repertoires from subjects exposed to, actively infected with, or recovered from COVID-19 were included in the dataset. Where available, HLA class I and class II types were taken from metadata supplied by the sample provider and were not determined by assay-based typing. The sample metadata nearly always contained a de-identified subject ID, COVID-19 status, age in years and sex. Samples came from the ongoing ImmuneRACE study (first 160 participants) plus 1,254 subjects from 6 global collaborators. The prospective study material was composed of cDNA or gDNA derived from T cells, B-cell-depleted T cells, or PBMCs. The repertoires were released in a freely available public database intended as a resource for research on the immune response to SARS-CoV-2. On the study overall, not on this receptor specifically: The amount of clinical and demographic metadata varied by source and participant and was provided uncurated.

Trimming takes 4 bases from V and 4 bases from J, and the germline ends sit 15 bases apart. Counted from cysteine to phenylalanine, this CDR3 has 15 amino acids. The DNA shown is the 45-base CDR3, in frame from base 1. CDR1 and CDR2, looked up from the germline V gene, are SGHAT and FQNNGV. This clone was seen only a few times. Its antigen has not been determined. No per-base quality is available; no much larger clone lies one base away. Collaborating institutions collected whole blood in K2EDTA tubes following their own protocols. For TCRbeta analysis, collaborator samples were shipped as frozen whole blood, as isolated PBMCs, or as DNA extracted from either sample type. The immunoSEQ Assay, a bias-controlled multiplex PCR, was used to amplify TCRbeta CDR3 regions from genomic DNA. The paper's data handling went like this. The number of nucleated cells in each sample was estimated by amplification of reference gene primers within the assay. To quantify the absolute abundance of each unique TCRbeta CDR3 rearrangement, sequence reads were collapsed and filtered. Productive Simpson clonality was computed per sample as the square root of Simpson's diversity index over productive rearrangements. TCRdb provides this immuneACCESS table in a form limited to in-frame rearrangements. Some clones are lacking; in checked studies, under half of them reflect an unresolved V gene, and why the rest are absent is not known. V, J and clone size reflect that table, while D and trimming were determined from the DNA. The sample contains roughly 380,000 clones, approximately 80% of them found a single time. Of the sample, more than 0.95% falls within the top ten clones.

The source material was peripheral blood. This receptor was identified in a human donor with acute or convalescent COVID-19. The donor label of this sample is uncertain. This receptor chain uses TRBV11-2 and TRBJ2-3, with a weak D call of TRBD2 (6 bases match). CDR3 loop: CASSYPSAGADTQYF. The DNA is TGTGCCAGCAGCTACCCTAGCGCCGGAGCAGATACGCAGTATTTT.